This TCR beta chain was identified during a study of Graves' ophthalmopathy and Graves' hyperthyroidism (dated by TCRdb to between 2017 and 2018). For the study in its entirety: Peripheral blood was collected at initial diagnosis, before any treatment. An independent validation cohort was composed of 18 hyperthyroidism patients and about 16 patients who later progressed from hyperthyroidism to ophthalmopathy. To explore V-J signatures distinguishing ophthalmopathy from hyperthyroidism, a discovery set of about 99 patients (roughly 42 ophthalmopathy, about 57 stable hyperthyroidism) was enrolled. In over 5 hyperthyroidism patients, the T-cell repertoire of thyroid tissue was compared with the T-cell repertoire of blood. In total, 135 blood samples were TCR-sequenced: 43 ophthalmopathy, approximately 80 hyperthyroidism and about 17 hyperthyroidism-to-ophthalmopathy patients. The approximately 90 discovery patients were randomly split 7:3 into training and test sets. Following sample collection, hyperthyroidism patients were given methimazole at a starting dose of 30 mg daily, and ophthalmopathy patients were given high-dose intravenous methylprednisolone. To tell Graves' ophthalmopathy apart from Graves' hyperthyroidism, and to predict which patients would progress to ophthalmopathy, the study relied on TCR beta repertoire signatures.

Ophthalmopathy patients had moderately to severely active disease, Clinical Activity Score of at least 3, NOSPECS grade of at least 4, and disease duration under 3 months. Anyone with other autoimmune diseases, uncontrolled infections, pregnancy or lactation was excluded from the study. Diagnosis relied on clinical symptoms, serum thyroxine, TRAb, thyroid ultrasound and orbital computed tomography. Ficoll-Paque density gradient centrifugation was used to isolate PBMCs from approximately 10 ml of fresh peripheral blood. Trizol reagent was used to extract the total RNA, and its quality was then checked on an Agilent 2100 Bioanalyzer. TCR beta CDR3 regions were amplified from RNA transcripts for repertoire sequencing. HTBI primers and the Qiagen OneStep RT-PCR kit were used in a first-round RT-PCR, which was followed by a second-round multiplex PCR, size selection and purification. The libraries underwent paired-end sequencing with 100 bp reads on an Illumina HiSeq2000. The original methods were these. SOAPnuke was used for read processing, and reads with adapters, uncalled bases, a mean Phred below 15, or no exact constant-primer or identifier match were discarded. COPE v1.2.5 was used to merge the high-quality paired reads. Clonotypes were defined as unique nucleotide sequences and were aligned to IMGT TRB V, D and J references using MiTCR v1.1. Only V-J combinations with frequency above 0.0001 were analysed, covering approximately 99% of repertoires. For each V-J combination, a TCR clonal expansion and chaos score was defined as F50 clonal expansion divided by the chaos observed in the TCRdist matrix. Welch's t-statistics and random forest were used to reduce the features to around 13 V-J combinations, which were then used as input to a naive Bayes classifier. The Morisita-Horn index was used to measure how similar the thyroid and blood repertoires were. TCRdb reprocessing: public reads trimmed at Q25 with fastp, clones called with MiXCR, in-frame beta chains kept. Each CDR3 protein gets just one entry, which takes the most common genes and DNA from the rows behind it. TCRdb's processing, not the authors', yielded these V and J calls. Within this sample are around 470,000 distinct CDR3 sequences, with approximately 14% of them counted one time only. The ten largest clones represent about a tenth of the sample.

CDR1 and CDR2 (SGHRS, YFSETQ) derive from the germline V gene. The CDR3 has 13 amino acids, counting the end cysteine and phenylalanine. Left in the record is the CDR3 DNA by itself, 39 bases read in frame from the first base. In regard to this clonotype: Its target antigen remains unknown. A much larger clone differs by one base, so this may be a read error.

The research as a whole found: Sample size was not statistically predetermined, and group allocation was not concealed from the investigators. Most expanded thyroid clonotypes with a frequency above 0.001 also appeared in blood, which suggests that blood repertoires may reflect the immune response in the thyroid. The 13-signature model separated ophthalmopathy from stable hyperthyroidism with roughly 89% sensitivity and roughly 84% specificity in cross-validation, and 80%/75% in the test set. In validation, the model predicted ophthalmopathy progression with 55% to 71% sensitivity and roughly 72% specificity; some 13 predicted patients were CT-confirmed with GO in a median of around 6 months.

Specimen: blood. The clonotype was recovered from a woman aged 25 to 39 with Graves' ophthalmopathy. Donor details come from another sample of the same person, matched by shared clones. The chain is encoded by TRBV5-1 joined to TRBJ2-7, with no reliable assignment of the D segment. For the CDR3, the sequence is CACSQDGSYEQYF. In nucleotides, the sequence is TGCGCCTGCAGCCAGGACGGCTCCTACGAGCAGTACTTC.